Below, 18 T cell receptor beta chains from the same sample are listed, as sequenced in a study of Graves' ophthalmopathy and Graves' hyperthyroidism (dated by TCRdb to 2017 to 2018). The sample was run on an Illumina HiSeq 2000. TCR beta CDR3 regions were amplified from RNA transcripts for repertoire sequencing. The first round was an RT-PCR using HTBI primers with the Qiagen OneStep RT-PCR kit, and this first round was followed by a second-round multiplex PCR, then size selection and purification. TCRdb reran the public reads through fastp at Q25 and MiXCR, keeping productive beta chains. Rows merge per CDR3 protein into single entries with the most common DNA and genes. The sample includes 400,000 to 450,000 distinct CDR3 sequences, with roughly 21% observed a single time. The ten most abundant clones make up around 3.1% of the sample. Material for sequencing was peripheral blood. The receptors here all came from a woman under 30 with stable Graves' hyperthyroidism. Donor details come from another sample of the same person, matched by shared clones.

This clonotype occurred many times. The chain is built from TRBV12-3 or TRBV12-4 and TRBJ1-2, with D maybe TRBD1 (5 bases). V was shortened by 5 bases and J by 6 bases, with 13 bases between the two germline ends. The CDR3 spans 13 residues. CDR3 sequence reads: CASSPRTRNGYTF. In DNA form, the CDR3 reads TGTGCCAGCAGTCCCCGGACAAGAAATGGCTACACCTTC.

The table lists this clonotype with many counts. The V call is TRBV20-1, the J call TRBJ2-7; D is ambiguous. The CDR3 has 11 amino acids. V dropped 1 base and J dropped 6 bases, with 7 bases sitting between them. Germline CDR1 is DFQATT and CDR2 is SNEGSKA (reference sequence). The CDR3 bases are TGCAGTGCTAGAGCGGATAGCGAGCAGTACTTC. Translating gives CSARADSEQYF.

This clonotype was recorded many times. The J gene is TRBJ2-7, the V gene TRBV10-1; 10 bases fit TRBD2. Germline CDR1 and CDR2: WNHNN and SYGVQD (reference sequence). V lost 2 bases to trimming and J lost 0 bases; unmatched junction nucleotides: 7. This CDR3 contains 17 residues. The DNA of the CDR3 is TGCGCCAGCAGTGAGACCCGACTAGCGGGCAGCTCCTACGAGCAGTACTTC. Translating it yields CASSETRLAGSSYEQYF.

This clonotype was counted between two and nine times. The chain recombines TRBV28 with TRBJ1-6; 9 bases map to TRBD1. After removal of 6 bases from V and 10 bases from J, the junction contained 7 bases not matched to a gene. The germline gives CDR1 MDHEN, CDR2 SYDVKM. This CDR3 is 14 amino acids long. Here the CDR3 reads CASRGGTGYSPLHF. CDR3 DNA sequence: TGTGCCAGCAGAGGCGGGACAGGGTACTCACCCCTCCACTTT.

There are many counts of this clonotype. The chain joins TRBV6-2 or TRBV6-3 to TRBJ2-7, with a weak D call TRBD2 (6 bases). CDR3 length: 15 amino acids. Trimming removed 6 bases from V and 4 bases from J, with 19 bases in between. Germline V gives CDR1 MNHEY, CDR2 SVGEGT. The DNA of the CDR3 is TGTGCCAGCAGCAAACTGGCGGGAAGCTGGTACGAGCAGTACTTC. This encodes CASSKLAGSWYEQYF.

Comment on this clonotype: The junction differs from germline at one of its ends, possibly a read error. This rearrangement joins TRBV12-3 or TRBV12-4 to TRBJ1-5; D might be TRBD1 (5 bases). The CDR3 sequence is 15 residues long. CDR3 sequence: CASSLATAPRQPQHF. The CDR3 nucleotides read TGTGCCAGCAGTTTAGCGACAGCGCCCCGGCAGCCTCAGCATTTT.

This clonotype showed up many times. This chain connects TRBV12-3 or TRBV12-4 to TRBJ1-5; 7 bases are shared with TRBD1. The trim removed 1 base at V and 9 bases at J, leaving 3 bases unmatched. The CDR3 contains 13 residues. As DNA, the CDR3 is TGTGCCAGCAGTTTAGGACAGGGAGCGCCCCAGCATTTT. Translated: CASSLGQGAPQHF.

At least ten counts were recorded for this clonotype. The chain is built from TRBV19 and TRBJ1-1; the D is unclear. V lost 3 bases to trimming and J lost 1 base, with 9 bases between them. Germline V gene data show CDR1 as LNHDA and CDR2 as SQIVND (reference sequence). This CDR3 has 14 amino acids. For the CDR3, the DNA is TGTGCCAGTAGTATCGTCTCGGCGAACACTGAAGCTTTCTTT. Protein sequence: CASSIVSANTEAFF.

J is TRBJ2-5 and V is TRBV12-3 or TRBV12-4; D is possibly TRBD1 or TRBD2 (5 bases each). This CDR3 region has 15 residues. V shed 3 bases and J shed 8 bases, with 19 bases lying between them. CDR3 loop: CASSFTGQGLGTQYF. In nucleotides, the CDR3 is TGTGCCAGCAGTTTCACGGGGCAGGGATTAGGAACCCAGTACTTC.

This clonotype was recorded at least ten times. The V gene is TRBV4-1, the J gene TRBJ1-2; tentative D call: TRBD1 (5 bases). Germline V CDR1 and CDR2: MGHRA, YSYEKL. The CDR3 sequence is 16 residues long. Trimming stripped 0 bases from V and 8 bases from J, with 19 bases between. In DNA, the CDR3 is TGCGCCAGCAGCCAAGATTCGTCAGGGCTCCTTGAGGGCTACACCTTC. This translates into CASSQDSSGLLEGYTF.

This clonotype showed up many times. CDR3 residues: CASSPLGVETQYF. The CDR3 DNA is TGTGCCAGCAGTCCCCTAGGGGTGGAGACCCAGTACTTC. This chain connects TRBV27 to TRBJ2-5; tentative D call: TRBD1 (5 bases). The CDR3 extends over 13 amino acids. Germline V CDR1 and CDR2: MNHEY, SMNVEV (reference sequence). Deletions cut 5 bases from V and 5 bases from J, with 12 bases between.

In its sample, this clonotype was seen many times. The CDR3 nucleotides are TGTGCCAGCAGTTCGCAGTTCCAAGAGACCCAGTACTTC. Amino acid sequence: CASSSQFQETQYF. The chain couples TRBV6-2 or TRBV6-3 to TRBJ2-5; D unresolved. Trimming cost V 4 bases and J 1 base, with 7 bases left between them. The V gene's germline CDR1 is MNHEY and CDR2 SVGEGT. The CDR3 extends over 13 amino acids.

This clonotype was seen ten or more times. V gene TRBV20-1 combines with J gene TRBJ2-7; 9 nucleotides line up with TRBD1. The CDR3 loop spans 15 amino acids. Germline loops: CDR1 DFQATT, CDR2 SNEGSKA (reference sequence). V shed 4 bases and J 2 bases; nucleotides not matched to a gene: 9. The CDR3: CSAIETRTGAYEQYF. As DNA, the CDR3 is TGCAGTGCTATAGAAACTCGGACAGGGGCCTACGAGCAGTACTTC.

This clonotype was found many times. The chain has TRBV7-9 and TRBJ2-5; D remains unclear. The germline gives CDR1 SEHNR, CDR2 FQNEAQ (reference sequence). V gave up 6 bases and J gave up 2 bases, with 13 bases separating them. The CDR3 totals 14 residues. CDR3 bases: TGTGCCAGCAGATCCGACGGTAGTCAAGAGACCCAGTACTTC. This translates into CASRSDGSQETQYF.

The rearrangement uses TRBV6-1 and TRBJ1-1; 8 bases are a match to TRBD1. The germline V gene has CDR1 MNHNS and CDR2 SASEGT. The ends lost 4 bases at V and 7 bases at J; junction bases unmatched: 14. The CDR3 is made up of 16 amino acids. The CDR3 sequence: CASSGLPGQGYGEAFF. The DNA of the CDR3 is TGTGCCAGCAGTGGACTGCCAGGACAGGGCTACGGTGAAGCTTTCTTT.

Only a few counts were recorded for this clonotype. The chain is built from TRBV6-2 or TRBV6-3 and TRBJ1-6; 7 positions agree with TRBD1. The J segment lost 7 bases and the V segment lost 7 bases, leaving 10 bases of the junction unmatched. This CDR3 contains 15 residues. Germline assignment: CDR1 MNHEY and CDR2 SVGEGT. The CDR3 spells CASIFEPGQNSPLHF. The CDR3 DNA sequence: TGTGCCAGCATCTTCGAACCGGGACAGAATTCACCCCTCCACTTT.

This clonotype was seen ten or more times. The chain has TRBV2 and TRBJ1-5, with D possibly matching TRBD1 (5 bases). The V gene lost 7 bases and the J gene lost 5 bases, with 15 bases spanning the gap. Germline-derived CDR1 and CDR2 are SNHLY and FYNNEI. The length of the CDR3 is 14 residues. Here the CDR3 reads CASTLYGADQPQHF. Written as DNA, the CDR3 is TGTGCCAGCACCCTTTACGGGGCTGATCAGCCCCAGCATTTT.

This clonotype showed up many times. The J gene is TRBJ1-5, the V gene TRBV6-5; TRBD1 aligns across 8 bases. Germline V gene data show CDR1 as MNHEY and CDR2 as SVGAGI. Unmatched junction bases numbered 3, after V lost 2 bases and J lost 6 bases. This CDR3 comprises 14 residues. The CDR3 here is CASSYQTGVQPQHF. CDR3 coding DNA: TGTGCCAGCAGTTACCAGACAGGGGTTCAGCCCCAGCATTTT.